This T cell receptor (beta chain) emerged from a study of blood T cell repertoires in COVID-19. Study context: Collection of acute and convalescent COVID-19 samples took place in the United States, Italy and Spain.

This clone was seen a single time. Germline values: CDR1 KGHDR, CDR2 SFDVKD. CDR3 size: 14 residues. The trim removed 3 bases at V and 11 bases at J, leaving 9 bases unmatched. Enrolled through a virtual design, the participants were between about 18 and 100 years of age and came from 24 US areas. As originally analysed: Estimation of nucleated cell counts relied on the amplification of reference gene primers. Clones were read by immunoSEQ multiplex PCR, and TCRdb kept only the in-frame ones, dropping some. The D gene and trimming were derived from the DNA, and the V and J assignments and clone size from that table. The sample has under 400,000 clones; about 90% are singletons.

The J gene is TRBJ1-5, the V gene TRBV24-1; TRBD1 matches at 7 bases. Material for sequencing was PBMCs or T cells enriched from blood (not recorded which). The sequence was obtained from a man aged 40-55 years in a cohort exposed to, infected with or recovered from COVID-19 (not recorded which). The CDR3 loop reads CATSDKGAKVAQHF. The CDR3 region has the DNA TGTGCCACCAGTGATAAGGGGGCAAAGGTAGCCCAGCATTTT.